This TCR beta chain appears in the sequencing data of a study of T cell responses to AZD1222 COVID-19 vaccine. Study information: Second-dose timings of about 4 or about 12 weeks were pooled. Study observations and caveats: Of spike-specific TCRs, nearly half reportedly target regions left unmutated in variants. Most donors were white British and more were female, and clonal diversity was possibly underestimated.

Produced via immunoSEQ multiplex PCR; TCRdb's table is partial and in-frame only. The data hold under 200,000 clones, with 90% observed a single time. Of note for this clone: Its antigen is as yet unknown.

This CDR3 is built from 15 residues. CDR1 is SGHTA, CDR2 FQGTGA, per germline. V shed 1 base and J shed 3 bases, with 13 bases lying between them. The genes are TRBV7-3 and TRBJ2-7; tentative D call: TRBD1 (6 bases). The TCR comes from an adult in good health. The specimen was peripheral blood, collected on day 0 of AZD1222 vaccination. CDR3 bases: TGTGCCAGCAGCTTAAGAGGCCAGGGGTTCTACGAGCAGTACTTC. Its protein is CASSLRGQGFYEQYF.